These 25 T cell receptor beta chains were sequenced from one sample in a study of cytomegalovirus exposure and HLA in healthy donors. The PCR ran on 60 Vbeta and 13 Jbeta primers. Repertoires were generated with immunoSEQ multiplex PCR, while TCRdb's copy carries only in-frame clones and drops some. Of around 150,000 clones in the sample, approximately 73% were seen once. Sample: PBMCs. The receptors originated from a human donor in good health.

The J gene is TRBJ2-1, the V gene TRBV6-5; 12 bases map to TRBD2. The CDR3 has 14 residues. V was clipped by 8 bases and J by 6 bases; unmatched bases: 5. Germline values: CDR1 MNHEY, CDR2 SVGAGI. The CDR3 region is CASRLAGVVNEQFF. The CDR3 region has the DNA TGTGCCAGCCGACTAGCGGGAGTCGTCAATGAGCAGTTCTTC.

Note on this clone: Since no conserved phenylalanine or tryptophan closes the CDR3, a read error is the likely cause. The gene calls are TRBV9 and TRBJ1-1; no clear D gene. The CDR3 extends over 13 amino acids. V lost 3 bases and J lost 6, with 12 bases in between. Germline V gene sequence: CDR1 SGDLS, CDR2 YYNGEE. The CDR3 nucleotides read TGTGCCAGCAGCGGTAGACCGGGAGCTGAAGCTTTCCTT. Translation: CASSGRPGAEAFL.

This chain links TRBV15 with TRBJ2-2; TRBD1 agrees at 8 bases. After removal of 1 base from V and 6 bases from J, the junction contained 7 bases not matched to a gene. CDR1 is LNHNV and CDR2 is YYDKDF in the germline V gene (reference sequence). The CDR3 is 16 residues long. The CDR3 bases are TGTGCCACCAGCAGAGGAAGGGCGGGACAGGCCGGGGAGCTGTTTTTT. Translation: CATSRGRAGQAGELFF.

This chain links TRBV2 with TRBJ2-3; TRBD2 matches 8 bases. The CDR3 loop spans 15 amino acids. CDR1 is SNHLY and CDR2 is FYNNEI in the germline V gene. V shed 3 bases and J 2 bases; nucleotides not matched to a gene: 4. The CDR3 spells CASSDVAGNTDTQYF. The CDR3 DNA reads TGTGCCAGCAGTGATGTAGCGGGAAACACAGATACGCAGTATTTT.

This clone is a singleton in its sample. The V call is TRBV9, the J call TRBJ2-3; TRBD2 matches at 8 bases. With V trimmed by 6 bases and J by 0 bases, 3 bases remained unmatched. The V gene's germline CDR1 is SGDLS and CDR2 YYNGEE. The CDR3 has 14 residues. The CDR3 DNA reads TGTGCCAGCAACCGCGGGGGGAGCACAGATACGCAGTATTTT. This gives the protein CASNRGGSTDTQYF.

The table lists this clone with a count of one. V usage is TRBV6-5 and J usage is TRBJ2-5; 10 nucleotides match TRBD1. With 6 bases clipped from V and 5 bases from J, the junction kept 9 bases outside the gene matches. The CDR3 runs 15 residues. From germline, CDR1 is MNHEY and CDR2 SVGAGI. CDR3: CASSQPGQGRETQYF. DNA for the CDR3: TGTGCCAGCAGCCAACCGGGACAGGGGCGGGAGACCCAGTACTTC.

This chain joins TRBV5-1 and TRBJ1-2, with TRBD1 as a possible D gene (6 bases). Germline CDR1 is SGHRS and CDR2 is YFSETQ. This CDR3 contains 14 residues. V was cut by 1 base and J by 3 bases, with 10 bases left in between. CDR3 DNA: TGCGCCAGCAGCTTGCAGGGGAAGGACTATGGCTACACCTTC. It yields the protein CASSLQGKDYGYTF.

V usage is TRBV11-3 and J usage is TRBJ2-3; D remains unclear. V was pared by 1 base and J by 2 bases, with 4 bases between. This CDR3 comprises 13 residues. CDR1 and CDR2 (germline): SGHNT, YENEEA. CDR3: CASSLVNTDTQYF. DNA for the CDR3: TGTGCCAGCAGCTTAGTCAACACAGATACGCAGTATTTT.

V is TRBV2 and J is TRBJ2-5; D ambiguous. The J call may be in error: the DNA end matches TRBJ2-7 better. This CDR3 contains 11 residues. Per the germline V gene, CDR1 is SNHLY and CDR2 is FYNNEI. CDR3 bases: TGTGCCAGCAACTTAGAGTACGAGCAGTACTTC. The encoded protein is CASNLEYEQYF.

The J gene is TRBJ2-7, the V gene TRBV28; tentative D call: TRBD2 (6 bases). Germline assignment: CDR1 MDHEN and CDR2 SYDVKM. V lost 8 bases and J lost 3, with 26 bases in between. The CDR3 loop spans 17 amino acids. The CDR3 nucleotides are TGTGCCAGCCTTAATGGGGTCCTCCGGGACTCTTTCTACGAGCAGTACTTC. It specifies CASLNGVLRDSFYEQYF.

The chain has TRBV9 and TRBJ2-5, with 8 bases identical to TRBD2. The CDR3 consists of 15 residues. Looked up from germline, CDR1 is SGDLS and CDR2 is YYNGEE. Germline trimming cut 5 bases from V and 3 bases from J; bases unmatched to any gene: 9. CDR3 DNA sequence: TGTGCCAGCAGTTACAGCGGGGGCCCCGAAGAGACCCAGTACTTC. Translated, it gives CASSYSGGPEETQYF.

The V and J genes are TRBV2 and TRBJ2-1, with 10 bases matching TRBD2. With 0 bases clipped from V and 3 bases from J, the junction kept 8 bases outside the gene matches. Germline CDR1 SNHLY, CDR2 FYNNEI. This CDR3 region has 18 residues. In DNA form, the CDR3 reads TGTGCCAGCAGTGAAGCGGGGGCGCTAGCGGGGGTCTACAATGAGCAGTTCTTC. Its protein is CASSEAGALAGVYNEQFF.

The chain employs TRBV5-6 and TRBJ2-7, with 12 positions matching TRBD2. Trimming took 4 bases from V and 0 from J; bases not matched to a gene: 8. This CDR3 comprises 17 residues. Germline values: CDR1 SGHDT, CDR2 YYEEEE. DNA of the CDR3: TGTGCCAGCAGCAAGGGACTAGCGGGTACCCTCTCCTACGAGCAGTACTTC. It yields the protein CASSKGLAGTLSYEQYF. The complete variable domain, with remaining parts taken from reference TRBV5-6 and TRBJ2-7, reads DAGVTQSPTHLIKTRGQQVTLRCSPKSGHDTVSWYQQALGQGPQFIFQYYEEEERQRGNFPDRFSGHQFPNYSSELNVNALLLGDSALYLCASSKGLAGTLSYEQYFGPGTRLTVT.

V is TRBV4-1 and J is TRBJ1-1, with 7 nucleotides matching TRBD1. V shed 5 bases, J shed 0 bases, and the junction held 6 bases outside the gene matches. Germline assignment: CDR1 MGHRA and CDR2 YSYEKL. The CDR3 loop spans 15 amino acids. The CDR3, as DNA: TGCGCCAGCAGCTCCTGGACAGGCTTGAACACTGAAGCTTTCTTT. Translation gives CASSSWTGLNTEAFF.

V gene TRBV28 combines with J gene TRBJ2-7; D uncertain. V was cut by 1 base and J by 2 bases, with 9 bases left in between. The germline gives CDR1 MDHEN, CDR2 SYDVKM. The CDR3 loop spans 14 amino acids. The CDR3 DNA is TGTGCCAGCAGTTTATTTAGGAGAACCTACGAGCAGTACTTC. Translated: CASSLFRRTYEQYF.

The V gene is TRBV5-1, the J gene TRBJ1-5; D gene ambiguous. V was cut by 0 bases and J by 2 bases, with 12 bases left in between. This CDR3 is built from 16 residues. From germline, CDR1 is SGHRS and CDR2 YFSETQ. CDR3 sequence: CASSLDGRGGNQPQHF. For the CDR3, the DNA is TGCGCCAGCAGCTTGGACGGTCGCGGGGGCAATCAGCCCCAGCATTTT.

The chain employs TRBV19 and TRBJ1-4; the match to TRBD1 covers 8 bases. CDR1 LNHDA and CDR2 SQIVND come from the germline V gene (reference sequence). The V segment lost 5 bases and the J segment 9 bases; nucleotides outside the gene matches: 11. The CDR3 contains 15 residues. CDR3 amino acids: CASSFTGTGGKKLFF. The DNA of the CDR3 is TGTGCCAGTAGTTTTACCGGGACAGGAGGTAAAAAACTGTTTTTT. Combining the CDR3 with reference TRBV19 and TRBJ1-4 gives the whole variable domain DGGITQSPKYLFRKEGQNVTLSCEQNLNHDAMYWYRQDPGQGLRLIYYSQIVNDFQKGDIAEGYSVSREKKESFPLTVTSAQKNPTAFYLCASSFTGTGGKKLFFGSGTQLSVL.

This clone has a single count. This sequence joins TRBV5-6 and TRBJ2-7; D may be TRBD1 (6 bases). V was shortened by 0 bases and J by 3 bases, with 10 bases between the two germline ends. Germline lookup yields CDR1 SGHDT and CDR2 YYEEEE. The CDR3 is 14 amino acids. CDR3 sequence reads: CASSLERGFYEQYF. CDR3 bases: TGTGCCAGCAGCTTGGAAAGGGGGTTCTACGAGCAGTACTTC.

The J gene is TRBJ1-5, the V gene TRBV6-5, with D uncertain. Per germline, CDR1 MNHEY and CDR2 SVGAGI. The length of the CDR3 is 13 residues. V lost 2 bases, J lost 5 bases, and 7 bases lay in between. The CDR3 is CASSYRLDQPQHF. The CDR3 nucleotides are TGTGCCAGCAGTTACAGACTCGATCAGCCCCAGCATTTT.

This clone was detected only once. This chain uses TRBV9 with TRBJ2-7; no reliable D call. CDR3 size: 14 residues. Between the trimmed V and J ends, which lost 4 bases and 1 base, there was a span of 12 bases. Germline lookup yields CDR1 SGDLS and CDR2 YYNGEE. CDR3 loop: CASSPRHGSYEQYF. In nucleotides, the CDR3 is TGTGCCAGCAGCCCTCGACACGGTTCCTACGAGCAGTACTTC.

The chain employs TRBV6-5 and TRBJ1-2, with D hard to call. Germline CDR1 and CDR2: MNHEY and SVGAGI. This CDR3 comprises 13 residues. Trimming cost V 2 bases and J 1 base, with 5 bases left between them. The CDR3 DNA is TGTGCCAGCAGTTACGAGGTTAACTATGGCTACACCTTC. It is translated as CASSYEVNYGYTF.

The V and J genes are TRBV10-1 and TRBJ1-1; 9 bases agree with TRBD1. Germline V CDR1 and CDR2: WNHNN, SYGVQD (reference sequence). The CDR3 loop spans 15 amino acids. Trimming removed 2 bases from V and 6 bases from J; junction bases left unmatched: 7. CDR3: CASSEQRTGAAEAFF. CDR3 bases: TGCGCCAGCAGTGAGCAACGGACAGGGGCGGCTGAAGCTTTCTTT.

The chain carries TRBV4-1 and TRBJ1-2; 11 positions agree with TRBD1. Germline CDR1 MGHRA, CDR2 YSYEKL. With 2 bases clipped from V and 9 bases from J, the junction kept 11 bases outside the gene matches. CDR3 size: 16 residues. The CDR3 DNA is TGCGCCAGCAGCCAACTACGGACAGGGGGCCGTAGTAGCTACACCTTC. Protein sequence: CASSQLRTGGRSSYTF.

The chain has TRBV7-8 and TRBJ2-5; 9 nucleotides match TRBD1. CDR1 is SGHVS, CDR2 FQNEAQ, per germline. The CDR3 contains 14 residues. Unmatched junction bases numbered 8, after V lost 7 bases and J lost 5 bases. The CDR3: CASNHGTGWETQYF. Written as DNA, the CDR3 is TGTGCCAGCAACCACGGGACAGGGTGGGAGACCCAGTACTTC.

The CDR3 bases are TGCGCCAGCAGCTTGCGCCCGGGACAGGGAGCAGAGACCCAGTACTTC. Its protein product is CASSLRPGQGAETQYF. The V gene is TRBV5-1, the J gene TRBJ2-5, with 9 bases aligning to TRBD1. This CDR3 is 16 amino acids long. Germline CDR1 reads SGHRS; CDR2 reads YFSETQ. V shed 1 base, J shed 4 bases, and the junction held 8 bases outside the gene matches.